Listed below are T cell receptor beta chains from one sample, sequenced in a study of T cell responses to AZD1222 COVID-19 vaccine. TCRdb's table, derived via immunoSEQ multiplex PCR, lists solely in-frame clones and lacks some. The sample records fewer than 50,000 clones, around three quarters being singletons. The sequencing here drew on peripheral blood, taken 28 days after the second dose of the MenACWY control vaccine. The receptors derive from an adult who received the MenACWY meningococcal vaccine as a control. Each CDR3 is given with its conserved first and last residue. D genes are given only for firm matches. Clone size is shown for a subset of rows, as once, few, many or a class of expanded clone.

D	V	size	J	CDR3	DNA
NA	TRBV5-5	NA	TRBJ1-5	CASSTWDSNQPQHF	TGTGCCAGCAGCACGTGGGATAGCAATCAGCCCCAGCATTTT
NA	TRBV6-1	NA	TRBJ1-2	CASSEGGQVNYGYTF	TGTGCCAGCAGTGAAGGCGGCCAAGTTAACTATGGCTACACCTTC
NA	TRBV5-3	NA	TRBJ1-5	CARSLAVGKPTNQPQHF	TGTGCCAGAAGCTTGGCCGTGGGCAAACCCACGAATCAGCCCCAGCATTTT
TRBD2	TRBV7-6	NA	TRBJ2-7	CASSPGTSGRHYEQYF	TGTGCCAGCAGCCCCGGGACTAGCGGGAGGCATTACGAGCAGTACTTC
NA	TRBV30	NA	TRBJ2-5	CAWSVSTGWETQYF	TGTGCCTGGAGTGTATCTACAGGGTGGGAGACCCAGTACTTC
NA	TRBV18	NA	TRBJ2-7	CASSQPGEQYF	TGTGCCAGCTCACAACCGGGCGAGCAGTACTTC
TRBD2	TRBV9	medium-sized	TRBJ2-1	CASSVHPTSGGTNEQFF	TGTGCCAGCAGCGTACACCCGACTAGCGGGGGAACAAATGAGCAGTTCTTC
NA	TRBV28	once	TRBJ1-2	CASSLYTGTYGYTF	TGTGCCAGCAGTTTATATACAGGAACCTATGGCTACACCTTC
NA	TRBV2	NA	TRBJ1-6	CASRRSQGADSPLHF	TGTGCCAGCAGGAGATCCCAGGGAGCGGATTCACCCCTCCACTTT
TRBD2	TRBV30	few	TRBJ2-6	CAWSRGAGVSGANVLTF	TGTGCCTGGAGCCGCGGGGCGGGGGTTTCTGGGGCCAACGTCCTGACTTTC
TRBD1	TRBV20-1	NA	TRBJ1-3	CSASPSGGSGNTIYF	TGCAGTGCTAGTCCCTCAGGGGGTTCTGGAAACACCATATATTTT
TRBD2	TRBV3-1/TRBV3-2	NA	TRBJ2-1	CASSQRTSAFNEQFF	TGTGCCAGCAGCCAAAGGACTAGCGCCTTCAATGAGCAGTTCTTC
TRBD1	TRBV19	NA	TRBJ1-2	CASSRGQIYGYTF	TGTGCCAGTAGTAGGGGACAGATCTATGGCTACACCTTC
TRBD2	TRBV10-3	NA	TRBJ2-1	CAIKASGSLYNEQFF	TGTGCCATCAAGGCTAGCGGGAGTCTCTACAATGAGCAGTTCTTC
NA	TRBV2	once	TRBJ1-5	CASSRVLSNQPQHF	TGTGCCAGCAGTCGAGTCCTTAGCAATCAGCCCCAGCATTTT
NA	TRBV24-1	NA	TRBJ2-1	CATKEWGDNNEQFF	TGTGCCACCAAAGAGTGGGGGGATAACAATGAGCAGTTCTTC
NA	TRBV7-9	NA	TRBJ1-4	CASSLASLNEKLFF	TGTGCCAGCAGCTTAGCCAGTCTTAATGAAAAACTGTTTTTT
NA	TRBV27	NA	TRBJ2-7	CASSLKDSLSYEQYF	TGTGCCAGCAGTTTGAAGGACAGCCTCTCCTACGAGCAGTACTTC
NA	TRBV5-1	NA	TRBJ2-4	CASSWTAKNIQYF	TGCGCCAGCAGCTGGACAGCCAAAAACATTCAGTACTTC
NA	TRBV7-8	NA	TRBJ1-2	CASSLKSGKGGYTF	TGTGCCAGCAGCTTAAAATCCGGGAAGGGCGGCTACACCTTC
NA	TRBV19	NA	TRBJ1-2	CASRRNYGYTF	TGTGCCAGTAGAAGGAACTATGGCTACACCTTC
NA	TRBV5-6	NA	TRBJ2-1	CASSNVGGANYNEQFF	TGTGCCAGCAGCAACGTGGGGGGGGCGAACTACAATGAGCAGTTCTTC
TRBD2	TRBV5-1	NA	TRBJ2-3	CASSLSGRGAGDTQYF	TGCGCCAGCAGCTTGAGCGGGAGGGGAGCAGGAGATACGCAGTATTTT
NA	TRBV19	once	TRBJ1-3	CASTDGTNSGNTIYF	TGTGCCAGTACCGACGGGACTAACTCTGGAAACACCATATATTTT
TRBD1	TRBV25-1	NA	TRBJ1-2	CASSGPTGGFGYGYTF	TGTGCCAGCAGTGGACCTACAGGGGGATTTGGCTATGGCTACACCTTC
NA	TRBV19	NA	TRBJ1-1	CASSSPERGNTEAFF	TGTGCCAGTAGTTCTCCTGAAAGAGGGAACACTGAAGCTTTCTTT
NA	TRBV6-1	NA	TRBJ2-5	CASSEDLWGETQYF	TGTGCCAGCAGTGAGGATTTATGGGGCGAGACCCAGTACTTC
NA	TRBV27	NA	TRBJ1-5	CASSLSSRAPNQPQHF	TGTGCCAGCAGTTTATCGAGCAGGGCCCCCAATCAGCCCCAGCATTTT
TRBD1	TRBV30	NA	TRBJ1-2	CAWRKTGGAGGYTF	TGTGCCTGGAGAAAGACAGGGGGCGCGGGGGGCTACACCTTC
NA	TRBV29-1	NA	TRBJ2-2	CSVLDGLNTGELFF	TGCAGCGTTTTAGACGGATTGAACACCGGGGAGCTGTTTTTT
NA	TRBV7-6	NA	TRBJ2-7	CASSPGLSSYEQYF	TGTGCCAGCAGCCCCGGACTGAGCTCCTACGAGCAGTACTTC
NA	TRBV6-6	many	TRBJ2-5	CASSYTEGQETQYF	TGTGCCAGCAGTTACACGGAGGGCCAAGAGACCCAGTACTTC
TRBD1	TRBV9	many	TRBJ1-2	CASSPGQGYGYTF	TGTGCCAGCAGCCCGGGACAGGGCTATGGCTACACCTTC
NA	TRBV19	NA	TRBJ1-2	CASTGRGGGYTF	TGTGCCAGTACTGGCCGAGGAGGGGGCTACACCTTC
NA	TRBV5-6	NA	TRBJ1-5	CASSLSGVLDTQHF	TGTGCCAGCAGCTTGTCGGGGGTCCTTGATACCCAGCATTTT
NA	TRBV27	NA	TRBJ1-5	CASSLAGLPTISNQPQHF	TGTGCCAGCAGCCTAGCCGGACTGCCGACGATTAGCAATCAGCCCCAGCATTTT
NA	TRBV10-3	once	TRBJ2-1	CAINPGTENNEQFF	TGTGCCATCAACCCCGGGACTGAAAACAATGAGCAGTTCTTC
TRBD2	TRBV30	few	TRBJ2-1	CAWSVVAGGHEQFF	TGTGCCTGGAGTGTAGTGGCGGGGGGTCATGAGCAGTTCTTC
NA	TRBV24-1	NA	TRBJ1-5	CATSEPGDSQPQHF	TGTGCCACCAGTGAGCCCGGGGATAGTCAGCCCCAGCATTTT
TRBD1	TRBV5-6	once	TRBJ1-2	CASSTGQGINYGYTF	TGTGCCAGCAGCACTGGACAGGGGATAAACTATGGCTACACCTTC
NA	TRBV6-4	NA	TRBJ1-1	CASSSESGTEAFF	TGTGCCAGCAGTTCTGAATCGGGGACTGAAGCTTTCTTT
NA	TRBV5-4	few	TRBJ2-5	CASRMRGQETQYF	TGTGCCAGCAGAATGCGGGGTCAAGAGACCCAGTACTTC
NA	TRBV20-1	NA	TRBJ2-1	CSARVRNEQFF	TGCAGTGCTAGGGTGCGGAATGAGCAGTTCTTC